The clone carrying this T cell receptor (beta chain) showed up just once. This specimen comes from a study of blood T cell repertoires in COVID-19. Whole-study context: The United States, Italy and Spain provided the acute and convalescent COVID-19 samples.

Measured with immunoSEQ multiplex PCR; TCRdb has only the in-frame clones, and not every one. The data show some 90,000 clones, about 90% seen once. Germline lookup yields CDR1 MNHEY and CDR2 SVGAGI. This CDR3 spans 13 amino acids. The trim removed 5 bases at V and 2 bases at J, leaving 2 bases unmatched. The chain joins TRBV6-5 to TRBJ1-2; TRBD1 aligns across 7 bases. The material sequenced was peripheral blood. This TCR derives from a man aged 45-65 years with COVID-19, enrolled during active disease. CDR3 bases: TGTGCCAGCAGTCCGACAGGGAACTATGGCTACACCTTC. It translates to CASSPTGNYGYTF.